Each of the 21 T cell receptor beta chains below was sequenced from the same sample in a study of CD8 T cells in ankylosing spondylitis. TCRdb re-called the 5' RACE reads through MiXCR, storing one row per CDR3 protein. The profile covers 200,000 to 250,000 distinct CDR3 sequences, with about 10% appearing a single time and roughly a fifth taken by the ten largest. Input material: blood, either unsorted or a sorted T cell fraction (not recorded which). Source of these receptors: a male donor with ankylosing spondylitis or in good health (not recorded which).

This clonotype was detected ten times or more. The chain is built from TRBV10-2 and TRBJ1-2, with D uncertain. This CDR3 region has 12 residues. Germline assignment: CDR1 WSHSY and CDR2 SAAADI. Trimming stripped 2 bases from V and 8 bases from J, with 9 bases between. CDR3: CASSETQGGYTF. DNA of the CDR3: TGCGCCAGCAGTGAGACACAAGGGGGCTACACCTTC.

This clonotype was seen ten or more times. This chain joins TRBV7-2 and TRBJ2-3; D assignment may be TRBD1 or TRBD2 (5 bases each). The germline V and J ends were trimmed by 5 bases and 1 base, with 16 bases remaining between them. Germline CDR1 and CDR2: SGHTA and FQGNSA. The CDR3 runs to 16 residues. CDR3 nucleotides: TGTGCCAGCAGCGGCTCAGGGAAGAGGGGCACAGATACGCAGTATTTT. As protein: CASSGSGKRGTDTQYF.

This clonotype occurred many times. The chain carries TRBV5-1 and TRBJ1-1; 9 nucleotides agree with TRBD1. Germline V gene lookup returns CDR1 SGHRS and CDR2 YFSETQ. Losses at the gene ends were 4 bases for V and 4 bases for J; bases not matched to a gene: 11. The CDR3 runs to 16 residues. The CDR3 DNA sequence: TGCGCCAGCAGCGCCGGGACAGGGACCTCGGTCACTGAAGCTTTCTTT. Translating it yields CASSAGTGTSVTEAFF.

The V gene is TRBV2, the J gene TRBJ2-5; D uncertain. Trimming removed 0 bases from V and 14 bases from J, with 10 bases in between. Germline V CDR1 and CDR2: SNHLY, FYNNEI. This CDR3 comprises 11 residues. CDR3: CASSEAPFPYF. CDR3 coding DNA: TGTGCCAGCAGTGAAGCACCTTTCCCTTACTTC.

This clonotype was seen ten or more times. This chain uses TRBV12-3 or TRBV12-4 with TRBJ2-7; a weak D match, TRBD1 (6 bases). The CDR3 is 14 amino acids. Trimming cost V 6 bases and J 3 bases, with 15 bases left between them. The CDR3 sequence: CASSLGTRGYEQYF. The CDR3 bases are TGTGCCAGCAGCCTGGGGACACGCGGCTACGAGCAGTACTTC.

This clonotype appeared a few times. The chain joins TRBV12-3 or TRBV12-4 to TRBJ2-5; 7 nucleotides line up with TRBD1. This CDR3 has 18 amino acids. V lost 0 bases to trimming and J lost 1 base; unmatched junction nucleotides: 11. In nucleotides, the CDR3 is TGTGCCAGCAGTTTAGCATCAGGGACAGTTTCTTTCCAAGAGACCCAGTACTTC. Its protein product is CASSLASGTVSFQETQYF.

This rearrangement joins TRBV12-3 or TRBV12-4 to TRBJ1-3; D might be TRBD1 (5 bases). The CDR3 totals 16 residues. Trimming left V 6 bases short and J 0 bases short, with 15 bases between. The CDR3 spells CASRPLGGSSGNTIYF. In DNA, the CDR3 is TGTGCCAGCAGGCCCCTGGGGGGGAGCTCTGGAAACACCATATATTTT.

This clonotype was detected ten times or more. The CDR3 loop reads CAISDRGNYGYTF. In nucleotides, the CDR3 is TGTGCCATCAGCGACAGGGGGAACTATGGCTACACCTTC. V usage is TRBV10-3 and J usage is TRBJ1-2; 9 bases map to TRBD1. CDR1 and CDR2 (germline): ENHRY, SYGVKD. With 6 bases clipped from V and 2 bases from J, the junction kept 1 base outside the gene matches. The CDR3 is made up of 13 amino acids.

This clonotype was counted only a few times. The V and J genes are TRBV5-6 and TRBJ1-5, with D hard to call. V was trimmed by 2 bases and J by 0 bases, leaving 12 bases between them. Per germline, CDR1 SGHDT and CDR2 YYEEEE. This CDR3 is 16 amino acids long. As DNA, the CDR3 is TGTGCCAGCAGCTTATTCTCGTGGCCTAGCAATCAGCCCCAGCATTTT. Translating it yields CASSLFSWPSNQPQHF. Filled out from reference TRBV5-6 and TRBJ1-5, the complete variable domain reads DAGVTQSPTHLIKTRGQQVTLRCSPKSGHDTVSWYQQALGQGPQFIFQYYEEEERQRGNFPDRFSGHQFPNYSSELNVNALLLGDSALYLCASSLFSWPSNQPQHFGDGTRLSIL.

The chain carries TRBV7-2 and TRBJ2-2, with 7 bases lining up with TRBD1. The trim removed 5 bases at V and 6 bases at J, leaving 6 bases unmatched. This CDR3 is built from 14 residues. Germline-derived CDR1 and CDR2 are SGHTA and FQGNSA. The CDR3 loop is CASSAAGTAGELFF. The CDR3 region has the DNA TGTGCCAGCAGCGCAGCCGGGACAGCCGGGGAGCTGTTTTTT.

Many counts were recorded for this clonotype. The chain combines TRBV3-1 with TRBJ2-7; 7 nucleotides line up with TRBD1. Germline V lookup: CDR1 LGHDT, CDR2 YNNKEL (reference sequence). The junction had 10 bases not matched to a gene; V was cut back by 5 bases and J by 3 bases. The CDR3 length is 15 residues. CDR3 protein: CASSKDRLSSYEQYF. In DNA, the CDR3 is TGTGCCAGCAGCAAGGACAGGCTCTCGAGCTACGAGCAGTACTTC.

This clonotype was recorded at least ten times. The V gene is TRBV29-1, the J gene TRBJ2-5; D remains unclear. Germline V gene lookup returns CDR1 SQVTM and CDR2 ANQGSEA. The CDR3 runs 13 residues. V was cut by 3 bases and J by 5 bases, with 13 bases left in between. This CDR3 is CSVDGVERETQYF. The DNA of the CDR3 is TGCAGCGTTGATGGTGTGGAGAGGGAGACCCAGTACTTC.

About this clonotype: A much larger clone differs from this one at a single base, so this may be a read error. V is TRBV7-9 and J is TRBJ1-1, with D unclear. The CDR3 runs 15 residues. Germline V lookup: CDR1 SEHNR, CDR2 FQNEAQ (reference sequence). The CDR3 sequence is CASSLSYLVNTAAFF. The CDR3 coding sequence is TGTGCCAGCAGCTTATCTTATCTGGTGAACACTGCAGCTTTCTTT.

This clonotype was seen many times. The V and J genes are TRBV7-2 and TRBJ1-1; D is unclear. The germline V gene has CDR1 SGHTA and CDR2 FQGNSA. V lost 0 bases and J 10 bases, leaving 9 bases between the germline ends. The CDR3 is 12 residues long. CDR3 nucleotides: TGTGCCAGCAGCTTAGCCGGGCTGTTAGCTTTCTTT. Its protein is CASSLAGLLAFF.

The V call is TRBV30, the J call TRBJ1-5, with 7 nucleotides matching TRBD1. The J segment lost 5 bases and the V segment lost 2 bases, leaving 3 bases of the junction unmatched. CDR3 length: 13 amino acids. From germline, CDR1 is GTSNPN and CDR2 SVGIG (reference sequence). CDR3 nucleotide sequence: TGTGCCTGGAGTAGGCAGGGGGATCAGCCCCAGCATTTT. As protein: CAWSRQGDQPQHF.

With respect to this clonotype: A clone one base away is much larger, so this may be a read error. J is TRBJ2-3 and V is TRBV7-9, with a possible D match to TRBD2 (5 bases). The germline V gene encodes CDR1 SEHNR and CDR2 FQNEAQ (reference sequence). This CDR3 contains 13 residues. CDR3 sequence: CGSGPASADTQYF. The DNA for the CDR3 is TGTGGCAGCGGTCCCGCCTCGGCAGATACGCAGTATTTT. Together with reference TRBV7-9 and TRBJ2-3, the CDR3 gives the full variable domain: DTGVSQNPRHKITKRGQNVTFRCDPISEHNRLYWYRQTLGQGPEFLTYFQNEAQLEKSRLLSDRFSAERPKGSFSTLEIQRTEQGDSAMYLCGSGPASADTQYFGPGTRLTVL.

The CDR3 DNA reads as TGTGCCAGCAGCCAAGGGGGGCGATATTCACCCCTCCACTTT. Translated, it gives CASSQGGRYSPLHF. This chain connects TRBV14 to TRBJ1-6; D may be TRBD1 (6 bases). CDR3 length: 14 residues. From germline, CDR1 is SGHDN and CDR2 FVKESK. V was trimmed by 1 base and J by 8 bases, leaving 9 bases between them.

The chain is built from TRBV2 and TRBJ2-3; 10 bases map to TRBD2. V dropped 8 bases and J dropped 6; count of bases not matched to a gene: 8. This CDR3 has 14 amino acids. The germline V gene encodes CDR1 SNHLY and CDR2 FYNNEI. CDR3 protein: CASSWATSGDTQYF. The DNA of the CDR3 is TGTGCCAGCTCCTGGGCGACTAGCGGGGATACGCAGTATTTT.

This sequence joins TRBV20-1 and TRBJ1-6, with 9 bases aligning to TRBD1. Trimming cost V 3 bases and J 7 bases; bases outside gene matches: 4. This CDR3 is 14 amino acids long. Germline CDR1 reads DFQATT; CDR2 reads SNEGSKA (reference sequence). CDR3 loop: CSASETGGNSPLHF. CDR3 coding DNA: TGCAGTGCTAGTGAGACAGGGGGAAATTCACCCCTCCACTTT.

Many counts were recorded for this clonotype. CDR3 amino acids: CASSFGLNTEAFF. The CDR3, as DNA: TGTGCCAGCAGTTTCGGACTAAACACTGAAGCTTTCTTT. J is TRBJ1-1 and V is TRBV12-3 or TRBV12-4; D uncertain. V dropped 3 bases and J dropped 2 bases, with 7 bases sitting between them. The CDR3 covers 13 residues.

The chain is built from TRBV3-1 and TRBJ2-1; D possibly corresponds to TRBD2 (6 bases). Germline CDR1 and CDR2: LGHDT and YNNKEL (reference sequence). Trimming took 4 bases from V and 7 from J, leaving 14 bases between them. The CDR3 contains 14 residues. The CDR3 is CASSPDPGRNEQFF. CDR3 coding DNA: TGTGCCAGCAGCCCAGATCCAGGGAGGAATGAGCAGTTCTTC.